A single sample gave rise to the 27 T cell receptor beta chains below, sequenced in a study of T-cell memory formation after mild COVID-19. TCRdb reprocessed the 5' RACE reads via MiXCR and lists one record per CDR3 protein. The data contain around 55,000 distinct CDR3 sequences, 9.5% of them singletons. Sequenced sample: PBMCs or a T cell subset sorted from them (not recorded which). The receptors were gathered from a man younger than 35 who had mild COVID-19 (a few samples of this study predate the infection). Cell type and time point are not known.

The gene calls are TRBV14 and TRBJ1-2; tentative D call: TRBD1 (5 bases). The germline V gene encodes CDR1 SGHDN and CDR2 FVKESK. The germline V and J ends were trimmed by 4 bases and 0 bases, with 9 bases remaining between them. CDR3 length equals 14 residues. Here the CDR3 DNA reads TGTGCCAGCAGCCGCGGGACGGCTAACTATGGCTACACCTTC. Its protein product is CASSRGTANYGYTF.

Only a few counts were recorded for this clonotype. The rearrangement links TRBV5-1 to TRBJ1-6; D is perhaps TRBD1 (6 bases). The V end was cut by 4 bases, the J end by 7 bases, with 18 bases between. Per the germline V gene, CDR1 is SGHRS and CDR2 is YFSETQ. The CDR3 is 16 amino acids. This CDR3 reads CASSPSPTGGNSPLHF. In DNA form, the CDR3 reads TGCGCCAGCAGCCCCTCCCCGACAGGCGGAAATTCACCCCTCCACTTT.

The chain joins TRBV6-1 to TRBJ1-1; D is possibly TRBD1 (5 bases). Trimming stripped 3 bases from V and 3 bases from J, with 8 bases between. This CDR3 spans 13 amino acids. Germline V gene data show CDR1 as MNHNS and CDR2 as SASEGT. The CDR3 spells CASSDRVYTEAFF. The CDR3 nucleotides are TGTGCCAGCAGTGACAGGGTCTACACTGAAGCTTTCTTT.

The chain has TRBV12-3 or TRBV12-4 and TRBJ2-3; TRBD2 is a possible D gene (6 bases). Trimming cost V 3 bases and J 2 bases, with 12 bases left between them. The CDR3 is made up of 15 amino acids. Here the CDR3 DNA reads TGTGCCAGCAGTTTCGGGGGTAGTGTCACAGATACGCAGTATTTT. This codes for CASSFGGSVTDTQYF.

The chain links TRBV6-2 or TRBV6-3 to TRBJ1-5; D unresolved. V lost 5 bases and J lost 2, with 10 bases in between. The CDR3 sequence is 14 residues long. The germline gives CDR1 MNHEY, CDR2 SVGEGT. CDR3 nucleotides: TGTGCCAGCAGTGGGTTTTTGGGCAATCAGCCCCAGCATTTT. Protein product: CASSGFLGNQPQHF.

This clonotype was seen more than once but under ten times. CDR3 in amino acids: CASRPTGLAWGYTQYF. For the CDR3, the DNA is TGTGCCAGCAGACCTACGGGACTAGCATGGGGGTATACGCAGTATTTT. The chain uses TRBV4-2 and TRBJ2-3, with 9 bases that match TRBD2. CDR3 length: 16 residues. V was clipped by 6 bases and J by 7 bases; unmatched bases: 14. Germline V gene data show CDR1 as LGHNA and CDR2 as YNFKEQ.

CDR3 DNA: TGTGCCAGCAGCTCACAACAGGGTAACACTGAAGCTTTCTTT. Translating it yields CASSSQQGNTEAFF. The chain is built from TRBV9 and TRBJ1-1; D perhaps matches TRBD1 (6 bases). V was shortened by 4 bases and J by 2 bases, with 12 bases between the two germline ends. Germline assignment: CDR1 SGDLS and CDR2 YYNGEE. CDR3 size: 14 residues.

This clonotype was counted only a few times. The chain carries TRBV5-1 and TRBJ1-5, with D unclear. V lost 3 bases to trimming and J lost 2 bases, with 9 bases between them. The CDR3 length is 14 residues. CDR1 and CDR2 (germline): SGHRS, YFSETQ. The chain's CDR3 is CASSSEGGNQPQHF. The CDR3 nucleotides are TGCGCCAGCAGCTCGGAGGGAGGCAATCAGCCCCAGCATTTT.

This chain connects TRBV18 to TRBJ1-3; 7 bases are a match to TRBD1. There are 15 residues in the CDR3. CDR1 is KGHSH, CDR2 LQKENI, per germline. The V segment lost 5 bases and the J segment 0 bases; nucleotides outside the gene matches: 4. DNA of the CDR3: TGTGCCAGCTCATCCGCAGGGGGCTCTGGAAACACCATATATTTT. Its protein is CASSSAGGSGNTIYF. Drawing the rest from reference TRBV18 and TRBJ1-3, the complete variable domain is NAGVMQNPRHLVRRRGQEARLRCSPMKGHSHVYWYRQLPEEGLKFMVYLQKENIIDESGMPKERFSAEFPKEGPSILRIQQVVRGDSAAYFCASSSAGGSGNTIYFGEGSWLTVV.

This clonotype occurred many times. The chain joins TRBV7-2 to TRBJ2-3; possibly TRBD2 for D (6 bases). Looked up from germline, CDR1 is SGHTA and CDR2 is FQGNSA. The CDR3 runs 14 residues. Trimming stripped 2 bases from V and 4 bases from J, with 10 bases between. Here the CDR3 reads CASSLNWGADTQYF. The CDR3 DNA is TGTGCCAGCAGCTTAAACTGGGGGGCAGATACGCAGTATTTT.

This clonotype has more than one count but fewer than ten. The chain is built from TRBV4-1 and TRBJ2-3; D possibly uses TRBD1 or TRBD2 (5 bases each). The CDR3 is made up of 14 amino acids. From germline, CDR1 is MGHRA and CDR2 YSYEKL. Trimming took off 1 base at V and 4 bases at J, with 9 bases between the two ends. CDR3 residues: CASSQGGTADTQYF. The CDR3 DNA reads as TGCGCCAGCAGCCAAGGGGGGACCGCAGATACGCAGTATTTT.

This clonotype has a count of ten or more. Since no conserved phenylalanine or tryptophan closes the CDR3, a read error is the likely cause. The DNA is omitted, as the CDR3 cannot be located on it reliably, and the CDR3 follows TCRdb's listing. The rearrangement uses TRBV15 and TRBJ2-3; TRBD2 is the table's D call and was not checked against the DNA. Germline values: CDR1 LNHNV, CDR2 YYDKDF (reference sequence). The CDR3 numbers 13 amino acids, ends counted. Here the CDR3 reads CATSRDLSGGSGL.

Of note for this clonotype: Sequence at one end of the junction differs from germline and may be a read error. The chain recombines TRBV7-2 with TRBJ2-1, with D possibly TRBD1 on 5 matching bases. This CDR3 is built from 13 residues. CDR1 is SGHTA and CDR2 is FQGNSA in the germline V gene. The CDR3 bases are TGTGCCAGCACCCCAACCCCAGGGAATGAGCAGTTATTC. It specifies CASTPTPGNEQLF.

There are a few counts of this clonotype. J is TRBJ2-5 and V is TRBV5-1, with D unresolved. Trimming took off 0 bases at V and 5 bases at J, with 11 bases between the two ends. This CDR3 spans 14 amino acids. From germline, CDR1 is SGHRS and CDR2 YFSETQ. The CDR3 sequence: CASSLGGPVETQYF. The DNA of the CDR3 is TGCGCCAGCAGCTTGGGGGGTCCGGTGGAGACCCAGTACTTC.

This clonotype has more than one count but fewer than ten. The CDR3 DNA is TGCGCCAGCAGCCAAGAGACCAGCGGGCGCCAGACCCAGTACTTC. It yields the protein CASSQETSGRQTQYF. The V gene is TRBV4-3, the J gene TRBJ2-5; the D gene is possibly TRBD2 (6 bases). V lost 0 bases and J lost 6, with 14 bases in between. In germline, CDR1 is LGHNA, CDR2 YSLEER. The CDR3 has 15 amino acids.

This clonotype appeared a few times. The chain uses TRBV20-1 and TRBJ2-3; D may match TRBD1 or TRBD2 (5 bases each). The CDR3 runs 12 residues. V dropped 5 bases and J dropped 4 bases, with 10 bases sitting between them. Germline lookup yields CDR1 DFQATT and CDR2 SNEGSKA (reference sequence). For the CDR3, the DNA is TGCAGTGCTCCACCGGGGCCAGATACGCAGTATTTT. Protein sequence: CSAPPGPDTQYF.

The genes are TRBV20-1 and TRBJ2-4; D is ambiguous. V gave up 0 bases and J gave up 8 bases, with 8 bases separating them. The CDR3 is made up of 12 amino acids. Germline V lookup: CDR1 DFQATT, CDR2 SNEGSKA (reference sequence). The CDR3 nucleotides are TGCAGTGCTAGAGATAAGATGGACATTCAGTACTTC. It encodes CSARDKMDIQYF.

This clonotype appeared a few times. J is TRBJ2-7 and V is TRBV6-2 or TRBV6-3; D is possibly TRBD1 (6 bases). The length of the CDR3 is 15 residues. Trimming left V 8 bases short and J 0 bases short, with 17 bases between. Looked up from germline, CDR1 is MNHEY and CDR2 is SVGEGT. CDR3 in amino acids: CASRWGQSNSYEQYF. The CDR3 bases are TGTGCCAGCCGATGGGGACAATCTAACTCCTACGAGCAGTACTTC.

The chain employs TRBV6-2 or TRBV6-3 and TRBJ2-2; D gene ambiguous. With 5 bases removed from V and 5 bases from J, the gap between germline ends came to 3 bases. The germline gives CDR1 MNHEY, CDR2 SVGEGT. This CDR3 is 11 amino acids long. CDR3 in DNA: TGTGCCAGCAGTACAACCGGGGAGCTGTTTTTT. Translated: CASSTTGELFF.

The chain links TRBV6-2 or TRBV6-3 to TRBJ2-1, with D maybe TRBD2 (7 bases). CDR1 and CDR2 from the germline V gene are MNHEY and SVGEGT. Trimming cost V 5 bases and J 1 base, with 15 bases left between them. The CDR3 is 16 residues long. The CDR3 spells CASSTPRGGSYNEQFF. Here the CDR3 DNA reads TGTGCCAGCAGTACACCAAGGGGGGGATCCTACAATGAGCAGTTCTTC.

The CDR3 DNA reads TGCAGTGCTAGACATACGACCGGACAGGGTGCACAGCCCCAGCATTTT. Translated, it gives CSARHTTGQGAQPQHF. The chain has TRBV20-1 and TRBJ1-5, with 8 bases matching TRBD1. The V gene's germline CDR1 is DFQATT and CDR2 SNEGSKA (reference sequence). The CDR3 consists of 16 residues. Losses at the gene ends were 2 bases for V and 7 bases for J; bases not matched to a gene: 13.

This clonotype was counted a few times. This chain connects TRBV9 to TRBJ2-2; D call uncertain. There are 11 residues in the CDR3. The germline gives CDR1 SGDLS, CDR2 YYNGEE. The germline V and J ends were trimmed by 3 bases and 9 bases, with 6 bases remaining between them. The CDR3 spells CASSGVRELFF. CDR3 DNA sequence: TGTGCCAGCAGCGGTGTCCGGGAGCTGTTTTTT. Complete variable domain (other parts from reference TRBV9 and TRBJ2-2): DSGVTQTPKHLITATGQRVTLRCSPRSGDLSVYWYQQSLDQGLQFLIQYYNGEERAKGNILERFSAQQFPDLHSELNLSSLELGDSALYFCASSGVRELFFGEGSRLTVL.

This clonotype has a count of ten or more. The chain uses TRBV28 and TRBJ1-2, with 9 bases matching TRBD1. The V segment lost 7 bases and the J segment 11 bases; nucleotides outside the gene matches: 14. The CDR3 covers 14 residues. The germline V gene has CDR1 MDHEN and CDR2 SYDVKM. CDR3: CASTVPGTGKGYTF. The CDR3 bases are TGTGCCAGCACAGTGCCCGGGACAGGGAAAGGATACACCTTC.

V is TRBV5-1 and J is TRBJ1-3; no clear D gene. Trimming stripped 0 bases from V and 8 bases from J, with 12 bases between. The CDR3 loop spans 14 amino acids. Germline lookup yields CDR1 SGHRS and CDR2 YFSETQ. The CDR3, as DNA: TGCGCCAGCAGCTTGGTGGGCAGTCGCGACACCATATATTTT. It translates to CASSLVGSRDTIYF.

The CDR3: CASSLGDPPTQYF. In DNA form, the CDR3 reads TGTGCCAGCAGCTTAGGGGACCCACCTACGCAGTACTTC. This chain links TRBV7-6 with TRBJ2-7; D is perhaps TRBD1 or TRBD2 (5 bases each). Germline CDR1 is SGHVS and CDR2 is FNYEAQ. CDR3 length: 13 amino acids. Trimming removed 1 base at V and 9 bases at J, with 13 bases between.

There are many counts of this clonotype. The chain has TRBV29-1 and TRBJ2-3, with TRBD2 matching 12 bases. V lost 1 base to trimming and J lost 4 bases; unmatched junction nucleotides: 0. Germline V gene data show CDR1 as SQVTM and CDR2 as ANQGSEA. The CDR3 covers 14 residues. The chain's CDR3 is CSVEASGGADTQYF. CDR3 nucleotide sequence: TGCAGCGTTGAAGCTAGCGGGGGGGCAGATACGCAGTATTTT.

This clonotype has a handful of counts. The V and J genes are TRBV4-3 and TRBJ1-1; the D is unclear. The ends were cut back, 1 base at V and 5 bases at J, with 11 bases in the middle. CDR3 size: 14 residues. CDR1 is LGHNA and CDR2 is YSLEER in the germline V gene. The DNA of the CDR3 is TGCGCCAGCAGCCAAGGCGGCCCGAGGACTGAAGCTTTCTTT. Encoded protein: CASSQGGPRTEAFF.